These T cell receptor beta chains were read from a single sample in a study of long-term antiretroviral therapy in people with HIV. Assay used: immunoSEQ multiplex PCR; TCRdb lists only in-frame clones, some missing. The sample consists of 20,000 to 25,000 clones, under 90% of them appearing once. The source material was unsorted PBMCs, sampled at the start of antiretroviral therapy. The receptors were sampled from a man aged 50-59 years with HIV. Each CDR3 is given with its conserved first and last residue. The order of the fields is J gene, clone size, V gene, D gene, CDR3 protein, CDR3 DNA. D genes are given only for firm matches. Rows give clone size only sometimes, using once, few, many, or a class for an expanded clone.

J: TRBJ2-5; size: NA; V: TRBV5-4; D: NA; CDR3: CASRPYPGSQETQYF; DNA: TGTGCCAGCAGACCTTACCCCGGGTCTCAAGAGACCCAGTACTTC
J: TRBJ1-5; size: NA; V: TRBV5-1; D: NA; CDR3: CASSSGVNQPQHF; DNA: TGCGCCAGCAGCTCAGGGGTCAATCAGCCCCAGCATTTT
J: TRBJ2-2; size: NA; V: TRBV5-1; D: NA; CDR3: CASSRDTKGNGELFF; DNA: TGCGCCAGCAGCAGGGACACTAAGGGGAACGGGGAGCTGTTTTTT
J: TRBJ1-2; size: NA; V: TRBV27; D: NA; CDR3: CASSPVQGVYGYTF; DNA: TGTGCCAGCAGCCCTGTACAGGGTGTCTATGGCTACACCTTC
J: TRBJ1-5; size: NA; V: TRBV7-2; D: NA; CDR3: CASSLRTEGNQPQHF; DNA: TGTGCCAGCAGCCTAAGGACAGAGGGCAATCAGCCCCAGCATTTT
J: TRBJ2-1; size: NA; V: TRBV12-5; D: NA; CDR3: CASGLQGYNEQFF; DNA: TGTGCTAGTGGTTTGCAGGGCTACAATGAGCAGTTCTTC
J: TRBJ1-1; size: NA; V: TRBV19; D: TRBD1; CDR3: CASSPETGVWTEAFF; DNA: TGTGCCAGTAGTCCTGAAACAGGGGTATGGACTGAAGCTTTCTTT
J: TRBJ2-1; size: NA; V: TRBV5-4; D: TRBD2; CDR3: CASSDGTSGLYNEQFF; DNA: TGTGCCAGCAGCGACGGGACTAGCGGCCTTTACAATGAGCAGTTCTTC
J: TRBJ2-5; size: few; V: TRBV10-1; D: TRBD2; CDR3: CASSRGTSGGQETQYF; DNA: TGCGCCAGCAGTAGAGGGACTAGCGGGGGCCAAGAGACCCAGTACTTC
J: TRBJ2-2; size: NA; V: TRBV18; D: TRBD1; CDR3: CASSPLSGTGKGTGELFF; DNA: TGTGCCAGCTCACCATTAAGCGGGACAGGGAAAGGAACCGGGGAGCTGTTTTTT
J: TRBJ1-5; size: NA; V: TRBV5-5; D: TRBD1; CDR3: CASSPTGGSNQPQHF; DNA: TGTGCCAGCAGCCCGACAGGGGGTAGCAATCAGCCCCAGCATTTT
J: TRBJ2-4; size: NA; V: TRBV7-8; D: TRBD1; CDR3: CASSLRDRVLDIQYF; DNA: TGTGCCAGCAGCTTAAGGGACAGGGTATTGGACATTCAGTACTTC
J: TRBJ2-5; size: NA; V: TRBV29-1; D: NA; CDR3: CSVLVPFQETQYF; DNA: TGCAGCGTATTGGTCCCCTTTCAAGAGACCCAGTACTTC
J: TRBJ2-7; size: NA; V: TRBV2; D: TRBD1; CDR3: CASSWDRGHEQYF; DNA: TGTGCCAGCAGCTGGGACAGGGGCCACGAGCAGTACTTC